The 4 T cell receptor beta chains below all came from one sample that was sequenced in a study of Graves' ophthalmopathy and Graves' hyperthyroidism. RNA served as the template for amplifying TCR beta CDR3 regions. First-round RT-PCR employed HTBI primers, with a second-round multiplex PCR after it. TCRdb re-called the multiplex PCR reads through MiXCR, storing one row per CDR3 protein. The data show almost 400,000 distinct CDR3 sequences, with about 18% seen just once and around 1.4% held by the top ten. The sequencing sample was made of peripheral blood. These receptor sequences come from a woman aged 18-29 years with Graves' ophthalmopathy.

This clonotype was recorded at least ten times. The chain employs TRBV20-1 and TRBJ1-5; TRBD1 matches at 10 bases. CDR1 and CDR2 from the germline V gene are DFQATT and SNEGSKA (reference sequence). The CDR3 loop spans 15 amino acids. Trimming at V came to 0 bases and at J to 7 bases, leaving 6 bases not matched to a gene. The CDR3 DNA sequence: TGCAGTGCTAGAGATCCGACAGGGGGCTGGCAGCCCCAGCATTTT. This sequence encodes CSARDPTGGWQPQHF.

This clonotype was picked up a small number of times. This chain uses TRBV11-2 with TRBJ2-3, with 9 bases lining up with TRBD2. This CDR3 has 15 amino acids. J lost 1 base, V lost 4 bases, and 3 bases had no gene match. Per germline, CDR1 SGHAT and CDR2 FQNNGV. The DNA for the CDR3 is TGTGCCAGCAGCTCCTGGACTAGCGGCACAGATACGCAGTATTTT. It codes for CASSSWTSGTDTQYF.

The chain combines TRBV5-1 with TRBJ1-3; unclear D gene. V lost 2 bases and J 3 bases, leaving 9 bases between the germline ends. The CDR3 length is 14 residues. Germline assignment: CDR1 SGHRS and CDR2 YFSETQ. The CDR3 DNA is TGCGCCAGCAGCTTATCAAGAAGTGGAAACACCATATATTTT. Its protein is CASSLSRSGNTIYF.

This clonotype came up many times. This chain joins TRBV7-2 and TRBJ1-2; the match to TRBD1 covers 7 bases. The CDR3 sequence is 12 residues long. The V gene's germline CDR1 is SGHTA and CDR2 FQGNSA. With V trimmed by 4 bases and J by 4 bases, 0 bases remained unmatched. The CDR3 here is CASSWDSYGYTF. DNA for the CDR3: TGTGCCAGCAGCTGGGACAGCTATGGCTACACCTTC.